This T cell receptor beta chain was obtained from a study of cytomegalovirus exposure and HLA in healthy donors. Germline lookup yields CDR1 SGHTA and CDR2 FQGNSA. The CDR3 runs to 16 residues. Deletions cut 0 bases from V and 3 bases from J, with 13 bases between. The primer mix had 60 Vbeta and 13 Jbeta primers. Generated by immunoSEQ multiplex PCR, the TCRdb table keeps only in-frame clones and is missing some. This table has roughly 110,000 clones, 70% to 80% appearing once. For this clone: What it binds is not known.

Whole-study findings and limits: Per published reports, the classifier diagnosed cytomegalovirus status with high specificity and sensitivity. Most CMV-associated TCR beta chains were later found to appear HLA-restricted.

This TCR derives from a human donor in good health. Sequencing was performed on PBMCs. The genes are TRBV7-2 and TRBJ2-3; possibly TRBD2 for D (7 bases). The DNA for the CDR3 is TGTGCCAGCAGCTTAGCGGGGGGGCTGACGACAGATACGCAGTATTTT. This encodes CASSLAGGLTTDTQYF.